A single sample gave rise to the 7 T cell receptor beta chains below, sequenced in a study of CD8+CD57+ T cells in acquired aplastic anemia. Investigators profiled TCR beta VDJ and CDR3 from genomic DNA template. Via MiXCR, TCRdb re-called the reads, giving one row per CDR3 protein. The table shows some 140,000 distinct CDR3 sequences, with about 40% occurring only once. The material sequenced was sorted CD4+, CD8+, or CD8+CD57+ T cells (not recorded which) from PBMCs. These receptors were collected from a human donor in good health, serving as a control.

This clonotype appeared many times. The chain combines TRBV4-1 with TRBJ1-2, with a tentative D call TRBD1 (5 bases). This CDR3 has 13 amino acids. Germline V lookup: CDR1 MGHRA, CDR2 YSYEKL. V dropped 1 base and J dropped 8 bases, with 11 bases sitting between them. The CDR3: CASSQAYRYGYTF. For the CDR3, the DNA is TGCGCCAGCAGCCAAGCATACAGGTACGGCTACACCTTC.

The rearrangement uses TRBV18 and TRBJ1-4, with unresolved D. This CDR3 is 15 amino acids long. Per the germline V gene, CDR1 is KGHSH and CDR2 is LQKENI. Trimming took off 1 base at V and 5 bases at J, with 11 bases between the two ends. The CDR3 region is CASSPRADPNEKLFF. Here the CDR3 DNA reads TGTGCCAGCTCACCACGTGCAGATCCCAATGAAAAACTGTTTTTT.

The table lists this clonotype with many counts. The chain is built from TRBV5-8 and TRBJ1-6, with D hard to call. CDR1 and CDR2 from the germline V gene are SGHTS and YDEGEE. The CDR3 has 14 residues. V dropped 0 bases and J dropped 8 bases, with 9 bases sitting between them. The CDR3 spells CASSLGTRHSPLHF. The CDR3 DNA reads TGTGCCAGCAGCTTGGGGACCCGTCATTCACCCCTCCACTTT. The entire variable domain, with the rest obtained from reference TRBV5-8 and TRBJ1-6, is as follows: EAGVTQSPTHLIKTRGQQATLRCSPISGHTSVYWYQQALGLGLQFLLWYDEGEERNRGNFPPRFSGRQFPNYSSELNVNALELEDSALYLCASSLGTRHSPLHFGNGTRLTVT.

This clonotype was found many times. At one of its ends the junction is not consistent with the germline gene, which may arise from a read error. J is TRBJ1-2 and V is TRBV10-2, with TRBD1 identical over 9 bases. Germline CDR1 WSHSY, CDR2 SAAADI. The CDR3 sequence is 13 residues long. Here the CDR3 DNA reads TGCGCCACCCAGACCGACAGGGGGTATGGCTACATCTTC. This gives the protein CATQTDRGYGYIF.

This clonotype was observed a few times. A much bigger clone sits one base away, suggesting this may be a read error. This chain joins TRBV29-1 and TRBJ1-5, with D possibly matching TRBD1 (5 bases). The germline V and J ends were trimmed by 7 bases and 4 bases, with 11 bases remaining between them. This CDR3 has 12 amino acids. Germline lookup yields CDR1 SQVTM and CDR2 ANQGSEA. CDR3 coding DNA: TGCAGCGCTGGGACGGAAAATCAGCCCCAGCATTTT. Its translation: CSAGTENQPQHF.

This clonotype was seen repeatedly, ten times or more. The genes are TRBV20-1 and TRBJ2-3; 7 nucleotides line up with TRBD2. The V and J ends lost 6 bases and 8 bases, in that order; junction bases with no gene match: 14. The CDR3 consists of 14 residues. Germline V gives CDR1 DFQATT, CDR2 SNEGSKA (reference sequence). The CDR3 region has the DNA TGCAGTGCCGCCCCCCTAGTGCGCGGGGGTACGCAGTATTTT. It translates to CSAAPLVRGGTQYF.

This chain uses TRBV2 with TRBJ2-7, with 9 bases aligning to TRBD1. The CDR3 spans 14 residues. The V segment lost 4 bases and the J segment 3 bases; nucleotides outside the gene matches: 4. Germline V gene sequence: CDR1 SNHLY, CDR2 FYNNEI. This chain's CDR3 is CASSGRQGGYEQYF. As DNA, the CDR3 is TGTGCCAGCAGTGGTCGACAGGGGGGCTACGAGCAGTACTTC.